This T cell receptor (beta chain) was sequenced for a study of cytomegalovirus exposure and HLA in healthy donors. Study information: According to later analysis, the same platform produced the 120 validation and several hundred first-cohort repertoires.

Sequencing used immunoSEQ multiplex PCR; TCRdb keeps in-frame clones, though not all of them. This sample carries about 300,000 clones, 70% to 90% of them seen once, and the ten largest clones take over 0.7%. Study results and limitations: The listing of roughly 160 TCR beta chains classed them as cytomegalovirus-associated. Within the 130 or so validation repertoires, first-cohort TCR clusters tended to co-occur, according to a later analysis.

Germline loops: CDR1 MDHEN, CDR2 SYDVKM. The CDR3 loop spans 18 amino acids. In regard to this clone: Its antigen is not identified. One end of the junction varies from germline; a read error may be responsible.

Donors were drawn from the approximately 120-subject validation cohort, separate from the approximately 680-subject first cohort. Sequenced: PBMCs. V and J are TRBV28 and TRBJ1-3, with 7 bases fitting TRBD1. This receptor was obtained from a woman aged 18-35 years in good health and CMV-seronegative. CDR3 amino acids: CASRSTRDRLQFGDTIYF. CDR3 nucleotides: TGTGCCAGCAGGTCGACTCGGGACAGACTACAGTTTGGAGACACCATATATTTT.